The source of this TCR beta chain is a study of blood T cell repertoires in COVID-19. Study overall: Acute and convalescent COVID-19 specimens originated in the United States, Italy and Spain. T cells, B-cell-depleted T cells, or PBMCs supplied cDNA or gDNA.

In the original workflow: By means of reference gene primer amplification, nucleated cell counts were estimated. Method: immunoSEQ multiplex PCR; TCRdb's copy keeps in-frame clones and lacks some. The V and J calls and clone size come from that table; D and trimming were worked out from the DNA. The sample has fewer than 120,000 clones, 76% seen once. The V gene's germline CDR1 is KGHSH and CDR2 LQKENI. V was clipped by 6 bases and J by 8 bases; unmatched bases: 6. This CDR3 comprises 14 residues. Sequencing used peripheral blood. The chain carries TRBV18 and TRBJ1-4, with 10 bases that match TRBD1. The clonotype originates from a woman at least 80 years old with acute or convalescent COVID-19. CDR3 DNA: TGTGCCAGCTCGCGACAGGGGGCAGGCGAAAAACTGTTTTTT. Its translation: CASSRQGAGEKLFF.